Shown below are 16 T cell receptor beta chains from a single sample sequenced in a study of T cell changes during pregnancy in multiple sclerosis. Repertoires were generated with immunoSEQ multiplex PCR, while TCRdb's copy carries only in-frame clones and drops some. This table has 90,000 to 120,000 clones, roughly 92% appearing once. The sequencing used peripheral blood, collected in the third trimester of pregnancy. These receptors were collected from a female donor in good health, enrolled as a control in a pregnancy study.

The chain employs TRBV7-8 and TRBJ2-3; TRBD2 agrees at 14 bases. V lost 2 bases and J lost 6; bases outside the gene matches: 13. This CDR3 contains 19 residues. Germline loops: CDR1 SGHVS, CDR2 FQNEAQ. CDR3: CASSLKGLAGELEWDTQYF. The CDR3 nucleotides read TGTGCCAGCAGCTTAAAGGGACTAGCGGGGGAGTTGGAGTGGGATACGCAGTATTTT. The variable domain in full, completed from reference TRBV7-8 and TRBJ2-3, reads GAGVSQSPRYKVAKRGQDVALRCDPISGHVSLFWYQQALGQGPEFLTYFQNEAQLDKSGLPSDRFFAERPEGSVSTLKIQRTQQEDSAVYLCASSLKGLAGELEWDTQYFGPGTRLTVL.

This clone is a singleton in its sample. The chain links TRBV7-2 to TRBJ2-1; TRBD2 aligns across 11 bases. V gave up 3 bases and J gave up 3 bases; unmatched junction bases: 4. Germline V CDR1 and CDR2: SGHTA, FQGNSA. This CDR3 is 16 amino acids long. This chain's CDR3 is CASSFSGTSGYNEQFF. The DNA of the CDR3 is TGTGCCAGCAGCTTTTCCGGGACTAGCGGCTACAATGAGCAGTTCTTC.

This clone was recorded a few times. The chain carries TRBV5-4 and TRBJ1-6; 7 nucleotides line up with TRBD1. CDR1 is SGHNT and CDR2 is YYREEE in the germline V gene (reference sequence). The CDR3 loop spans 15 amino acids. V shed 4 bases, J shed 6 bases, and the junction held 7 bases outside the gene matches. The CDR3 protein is CASSVDRASNSPLHF. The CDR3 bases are TGTGCCAGCAGCGTTGACAGGGCCTCTAATTCACCCCTCCACTTT.

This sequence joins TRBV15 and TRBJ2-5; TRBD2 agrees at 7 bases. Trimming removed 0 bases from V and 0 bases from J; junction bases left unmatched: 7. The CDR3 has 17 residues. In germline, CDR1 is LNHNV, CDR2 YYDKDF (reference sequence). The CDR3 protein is CATSRDPREGHQETQYF. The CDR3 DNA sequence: TGTGCCACCAGCAGAGATCCCAGGGAGGGCCACCAAGAGACCCAGTACTTC.

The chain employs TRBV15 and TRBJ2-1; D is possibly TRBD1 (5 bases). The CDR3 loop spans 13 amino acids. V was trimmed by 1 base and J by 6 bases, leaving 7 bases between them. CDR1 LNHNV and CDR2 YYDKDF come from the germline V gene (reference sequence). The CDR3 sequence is CATSRGDSNEQFF. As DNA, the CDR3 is TGTGCCACCAGCAGAGGAGACAGCAATGAGCAGTTCTTC. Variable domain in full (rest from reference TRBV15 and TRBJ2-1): DAMVIQNPRYQVTQFGKPVTLSCSQTLNHNVMYWYQQKSSQAPKLLFHYYDKDFNNEADTPDNFQSRRPNTSFCFLDIRSPGLGDTAMYLCATSRGDSNEQFFGPGTRLTVL.

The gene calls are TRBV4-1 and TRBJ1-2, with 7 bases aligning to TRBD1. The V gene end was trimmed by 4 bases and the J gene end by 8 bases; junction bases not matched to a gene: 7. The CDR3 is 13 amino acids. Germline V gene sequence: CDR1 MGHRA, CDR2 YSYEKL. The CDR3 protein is CASSRTGTNGYTF. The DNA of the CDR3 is TGCGCCAGCAGCCGGACAGGTACAAACGGCTACACCTTC.

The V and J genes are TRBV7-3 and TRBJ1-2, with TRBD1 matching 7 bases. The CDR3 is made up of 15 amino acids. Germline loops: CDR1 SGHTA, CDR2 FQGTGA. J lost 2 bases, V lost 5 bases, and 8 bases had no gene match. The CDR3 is CASSMSGTDNYGYTF. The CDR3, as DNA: TGTGCCAGCAGCATGTCCGGGACAGACAACTATGGCTACACCTTC. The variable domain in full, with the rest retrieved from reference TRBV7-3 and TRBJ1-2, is GAGVSQTPSNKVTEKGKYVELRCDPISGHTALYWYRQSLGQGPEFLIYFQGTGAADDSGLPNDRFFAVRPEGSVSTLKIQRTERGDSAVYLCASSMSGTDNYGYTFGSGTRLTVV.

DNA for the CDR3: TGTGCCAGCAGTTACGACAGGGAGTTTGCCTACGAGCAGTACTTC. It codes for CASSYDREFAYEQYF. The V and J genes are TRBV6-5 and TRBJ2-7; 7 bases match TRBD1. The CDR3 is 15 residues long. Germline trimming cut 2 bases from V and 2 bases from J; bases unmatched to any gene: 6. From germline, CDR1 is MNHEY and CDR2 SVGAGI.

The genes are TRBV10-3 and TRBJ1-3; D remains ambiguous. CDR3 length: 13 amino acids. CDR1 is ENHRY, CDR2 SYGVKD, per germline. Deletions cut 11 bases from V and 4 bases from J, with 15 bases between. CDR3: CAATLTGGNTIYF. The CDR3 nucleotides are TGTGCCGCGACTCTTACGGGAGGAAACACCATATATTTT.

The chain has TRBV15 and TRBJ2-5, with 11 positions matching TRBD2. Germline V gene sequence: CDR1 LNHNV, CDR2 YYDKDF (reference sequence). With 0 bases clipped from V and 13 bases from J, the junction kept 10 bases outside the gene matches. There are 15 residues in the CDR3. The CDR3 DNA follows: TGTGCCACCAGCAGAGATCTACTAGCGGGGGACGGGTCGTACTTC. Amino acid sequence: CATSRDLLAGDGSYF.

For the CDR3, the DNA is TGTGCCAGCAGTTTCGGTCGCCAAGAGACCCAGTACTTC. Protein product: CASSFGRQETQYF. The rearrangement joins TRBV27 to TRBJ2-5; D uncertain. V shed 3 bases and J shed 1 base, with 6 bases lying between them. Looked up from germline, CDR1 is MNHEY and CDR2 is SMNVEV (reference sequence). The length of the CDR3 is 13 residues.

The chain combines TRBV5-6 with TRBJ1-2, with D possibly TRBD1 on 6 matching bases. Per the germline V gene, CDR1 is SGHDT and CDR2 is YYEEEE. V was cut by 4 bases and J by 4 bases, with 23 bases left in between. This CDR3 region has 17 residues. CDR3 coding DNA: TGTGCCAGCAGCGCGGGAAGCGGACAGCGGGATTTCTATGGCTACACCTTC. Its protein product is CASSAGSGQRDFYGYTF.

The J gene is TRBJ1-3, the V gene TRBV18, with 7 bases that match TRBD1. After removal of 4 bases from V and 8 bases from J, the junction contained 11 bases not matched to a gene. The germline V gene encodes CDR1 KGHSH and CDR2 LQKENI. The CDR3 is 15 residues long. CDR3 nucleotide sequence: TGTGCCAGCTCACAGGACAGGTTGTTCGGAGACACCATATATTTT. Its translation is CASSQDRLFGDTIYF.

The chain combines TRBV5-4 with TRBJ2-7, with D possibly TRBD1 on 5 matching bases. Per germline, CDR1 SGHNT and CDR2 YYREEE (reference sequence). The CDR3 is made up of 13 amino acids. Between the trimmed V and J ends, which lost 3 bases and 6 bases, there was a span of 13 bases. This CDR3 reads CASSSRTSIEQYF. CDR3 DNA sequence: TGTGCCAGCAGCTCGAGGACATCTATCGAGCAGTACTTC.

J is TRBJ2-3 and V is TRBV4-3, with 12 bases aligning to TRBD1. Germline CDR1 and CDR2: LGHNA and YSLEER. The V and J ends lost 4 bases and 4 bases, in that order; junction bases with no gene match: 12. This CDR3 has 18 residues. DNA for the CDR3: TGCGCCAGCAGCCGCCTACTTCGGGACAGGGGGCAGGCAGATACGCAGTATTTT. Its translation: CASSRLLRDRGQADTQYF.

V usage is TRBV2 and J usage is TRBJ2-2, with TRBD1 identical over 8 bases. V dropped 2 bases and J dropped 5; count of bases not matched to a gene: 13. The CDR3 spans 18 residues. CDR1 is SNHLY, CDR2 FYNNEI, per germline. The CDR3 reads CASSEWEAGQGVTGELFF. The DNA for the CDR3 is TGTGCCAGCAGTGAATGGGAGGCAGGACAGGGAGTTACCGGGGAGCTGTTTTTT.